These 27 T cell receptor beta chains were sequenced from one sample in a study of T cell responses to AZD1222 COVID-19 vaccine. Profiling relied on immunoSEQ multiplex PCR, and the TCRdb table lists in-frame clones only, not all of them. The repertoire holds about 140,000 clones, with around 90% as singletons. The source was peripheral blood, collected on day 0 of AZD1222 vaccination. The receptors originated from an adult in good health.

The rearrangement uses TRBV20-1 and TRBJ2-7; 8 positions agree with TRBD2. Trimming cost V 3 bases and J 3 bases; bases outside gene matches: 7. Per the germline V gene, CDR1 is DFQATT and CDR2 is SNEGSKA (reference sequence). There are 14 residues in the CDR3. The CDR3 reads CSASMLAGIYEQYF. CDR3 in DNA: TGCAGTGCTAGTATGTTAGCGGGGATCTACGAGCAGTACTTC.

The rearrangement uses TRBV11-3 and TRBJ2-7; unclear D gene. There are 13 residues in the CDR3. Germline CDR1 and CDR2: SGHNT and YENEEA. Trimming took 3 bases from V and 6 from J, leaving 12 bases between them. The CDR3 loop is CASSFNIGREQYF. The CDR3 bases are TGTGCCAGCAGCTTCAATATAGGTCGCGAGCAGTACTTC.

The V and J genes are TRBV7-2 and TRBJ2-2, with no clear D. Trimming shortened V by 5 bases and J by 6 bases, and 13 bases separated the two germline ends. Germline loops: CDR1 SGHTA, CDR2 FQGNSA. The CDR3 is 14 residues long. Here the CDR3 reads CASSREKGAGELFF. CDR3 nucleotide sequence: TGTGCCAGCAGCCGTGAGAAGGGCGCCGGGGAGCTGTTTTTT.

This clone was observed a single time. The chain is built from TRBV6-5 and TRBJ1-1; D may be TRBD1 (5 bases). The CDR3 has 14 amino acids. The V end was cut by 8 bases, the J end by 4 bases, with 17 bases between. Germline CDR1 MNHEY, CDR2 SVGAGI. This chain's CDR3 is CASDKQGIGTEAFF. The CDR3 region has the DNA TGTGCCAGCGACAAGCAGGGTATCGGCACTGAAGCTTTCTTT.

This rearrangement joins TRBV12-3 or TRBV12-4 to TRBJ1-2; 9 bases agree with TRBD1. The V gene end was trimmed by 5 bases and the J gene end by 8 bases; junction bases not matched to a gene: 6. This CDR3 comprises 13 residues. The chain's CDR3 is CASSTGTGKGYTF. The DNA for the CDR3 is TGTGCCAGCAGTACCGGGACAGGGAAGGGCTACACCTTC.

This clone was seen once. J is TRBJ2-1 and V is TRBV7-8, with 9 bases fitting TRBD2. The J segment lost 3 bases and the V segment lost 4 bases, leaving 13 bases of the junction unmatched. The germline V gene encodes CDR1 SGHVS and CDR2 FQNEAQ. This CDR3 spans 18 amino acids. The CDR3 protein is CASSSLHQRGANYNEQFF. CDR3 sequence (DNA): TGTGCCAGCAGCTCATTACACCAGCGGGGGGCAAACTACAATGAGCAGTTCTTC.

The chain recombines TRBV6-5 with TRBJ1-6; D is uncertain. Trimming shortened V by 2 bases and J by 7 bases, and 6 bases separated the two germline ends. The germline V gene has CDR1 MNHEY and CDR2 SVGAGI. CDR3 length: 13 amino acids. In DNA form, the CDR3 reads TGTGCCAGCAGTTACCGACCCAATTCACCCCTCCACTTT. Amino acid sequence: CASSYRPNSPLHF.

This chain connects TRBV7-9 to TRBJ1-1; weak D call: TRBD1 (5 bases). V was trimmed by 4 bases and J by 8 bases, leaving 11 bases between them. Germline lookup yields CDR1 SEHNR and CDR2 FQNEAQ (reference sequence). The CDR3 runs 12 residues. The CDR3 nucleotides are TGTGCCAGCAGCTCCGGGGGGTTAGAAGCTTTCTTT. Translation gives CASSSGGLEAFF.

This rearrangement joins TRBV3-1 (or the pseudogene TRBV3-2) to TRBJ1-2; D is undetermined. This CDR3 spans 13 amino acids. The V end lost 1 base, the J end lost 1 base, and 4 bases lay between the germline ends. Per germline, CDR1 LGHDT and CDR2 YNNKEL (reference sequence). CDR3 in DNA: TGTGCCAGCAGCCAAGCAGTTAACTATGGCTACACCTTC. Translation: CASSQAVNYGYTF.

The rearrangement joins TRBV5-5 to TRBJ2-1; the D gene is possibly TRBD2 (6 bases). The germline V gene encodes CDR1 SGHKS and CDR2 YYEKEE (reference sequence). V gave up 3 bases and J gave up 0 bases, with 10 bases separating them. The CDR3 length is 15 residues. The CDR3 sequence: CASSWDLSSYNEQFF. The CDR3 DNA is TGTGCCAGCAGCTGGGACTTGAGCTCCTACAATGAGCAGTTCTTC.

Details on this clone: A read error may produce the germline difference seen at one junction end. The chain carries TRBV29-1 and TRBJ2-3; D call uncertain. CDR3 length equals 12 residues. In germline, CDR1 is SQVTM, CDR2 ANQGSEA. The CDR3 here is CSAEVFTDTQYF. In DNA form, the CDR3 reads TGCAGCGCTGAAGTGTTCACAGATACGCAGTATTTT.

This sequence joins TRBV9 and TRBJ2-1, with a weak D call TRBD2 (6 bases). This CDR3 is built from 15 residues. V was clipped by 0 bases and J by 4 bases, with 11 bases between them. CDR1 is SGDLS and CDR2 is YYNGEE in the germline V gene. The CDR3 here is CASSVGAGRYNEQFF. In DNA form, the CDR3 reads TGTGCCAGCAGCGTAGGTGCGGGAAGATACAATGAGCAGTTCTTC.

The rearrangement joins TRBV3-1 (or the pseudogene TRBV3-2) to TRBJ2-3; 7 bases line up with TRBD2. V shed 3 bases, J shed 3 bases, and the junction held 6 bases outside the gene matches. Germline V gene lookup returns CDR1 LGHDT and CDR2 YNNKEL (reference sequence). The CDR3 runs to 15 residues. This CDR3 reads CASSQQGLPTDTQYF. DNA of the CDR3: TGTGCCAGCAGCCAGCAGGGACTACCAACAGATACGCAGTATTTT.

Only a few counts were recorded for this clone. The rearrangement joins TRBV6-2 or TRBV6-3 to TRBJ2-7; D perhaps matches TRBD2 (6 bases). V was trimmed by 5 bases and J by 5 bases, leaving 19 bases between them. The CDR3 covers 15 residues. Germline V gene sequence: CDR1 MNHEY, CDR2 SVGEGT. In nucleotides, the CDR3 is TGTGCCAGCAGTGATACGGGGGTATGGACTCACGAGCAGTACTTC. Translated: CASSDTGVWTHEQYF.

The V gene is TRBV4-1, the J gene TRBJ2-1, with D maybe TRBD2 (6 bases). The CDR3 loop spans 16 amino acids. Germline-derived CDR1 and CDR2 are MGHRA and YSYEKL. The V gene lost 0 bases and the J gene lost 4 bases, with 13 bases spanning the gap. CDR3 coding DNA: TGCGCCAGCAGCCAAGATCCTCTAGCGCCATACAATGAGCAGTTCTTC. This translates into CASSQDPLAPYNEQFF.

The chain is built from TRBV3-1 (or the pseudogene TRBV3-2) and TRBJ1-2, with 8 bases matching TRBD1. With 3 bases clipped from V and 7 bases from J, the junction kept 13 bases outside the gene matches. The CDR3 sequence is 16 residues long. The V gene's germline CDR1 is LGHDT and CDR2 YNNKEL (reference sequence). The CDR3 sequence: CASSQSGRAGGVGYTF. The CDR3 coding sequence is TGTGCCAGCAGCCAGTCGGGCAGGGCAGGGGGCGTTGGCTACACCTTC.

The V call is TRBV18, the J call TRBJ1-2, with D perhaps TRBD1 (5 bases). The CDR3 has 13 amino acids. Deletions cut 5 bases from V and 3 bases from J, with 10 bases between. Germline V gene lookup returns CDR1 KGHSH and CDR2 LQKENI. The CDR3, as DNA: TGTGCCAGCTCAGGCCAGGGTCACTATGGCTACACCTTC. This sequence encodes CASSGQGHYGYTF.

This clone has a handful of counts. The chain recombines TRBV4-2 with TRBJ1-5; maybe TRBD1 (6 bases). The length of the CDR3 is 15 residues. Germline CDR1 reads LGHNA; CDR2 reads YNFKEQ. V was clipped by 0 bases and J by 7 bases, with 13 bases between them. The CDR3 DNA is TGTGCCAGCAGCCAAGATAATACAGGGTACCAGCCCCAGCATTTT. Amino acids: CASSQDNTGYQPQHF.

The chain is built from TRBV6-2 or TRBV6-3 and TRBJ1-4, with D perhaps matching TRBD1 (5 bases). CDR1 is MNHEY and CDR2 is SVGEGT in the germline V gene. This CDR3 is 15 amino acids long. V shed 0 bases and J shed 3 bases, with 8 bases lying between them. CDR3 sequence reads: CASSYSGGPNEKLFF. DNA of the CDR3: TGTGCCAGCAGTTACTCGGGGGGACCTAATGAAAAACTGTTTTTT.

The chain recombines TRBV7-8 with TRBJ1-3, with 8 bases matching TRBD1. The germline V gene encodes CDR1 SGHVS and CDR2 FQNEAQ. CDR3 length: 16 residues. J gave up 3 bases and V 1 base, and 5 bases lay outside the gene matches. The CDR3 here is CASSLEGTGVGNTIYF. The CDR3 DNA sequence: TGTGCCAGCAGCTTAGAGGGGACAGGAGTTGGAAACACCATATATTTT.

The genes are TRBV7-9 and TRBJ1-1, with TRBD1 matching 7 bases. CDR3 length: 14 amino acids. CDR1 SEHNR and CDR2 FQNEAQ come from the germline V gene (reference sequence). The trim removed 5 bases at V and 1 base at J, leaving 4 bases unmatched. DNA of the CDR3: TGTGCCAGCAGCGCGGGACAGCAGAACACTGAAGCTTTCTTT. Its translation is CASSAGQQNTEAFF.

This clone was found once. The chain uses TRBV7-2 and TRBJ2-2, with 9 positions matching TRBD1. The CDR3 sequence is 19 residues long. Trimming took 2 bases from V and 5 from J; bases not matched to a gene: 15. From germline, CDR1 is SGHTA and CDR2 FQGNSA. CDR3: CASSLRDRDNWSGTGELFF. The CDR3 DNA is TGTGCCAGCAGCTTAAGGGACAGGGACAACTGGAGTGGGACCGGGGAGCTGTTTTTT.

This clone came up a few times. Other DNA sequences in the sample encode the same CDR3. V is TRBV19 and J is TRBJ2-7; TRBD2 matches 9 bases. V gave up 3 bases and J gave up 4 bases; unmatched junction bases: 7. From germline, CDR1 is LNHDA and CDR2 SQIVND (reference sequence). The CDR3 runs 15 residues. CDR3 protein: CASSIQAGGRYEQYF. CDR3 DNA sequence: TGTGCCAGTAGTATCCAAGCGGGGGGTCGTTACGAGCAGTACTTC.

This sequence joins TRBV3-1 (or the pseudogene TRBV3-2) and TRBJ1-2, with D hard to call. The CDR3 contains 14 residues. Per the germline V gene, CDR1 is LGHDT and CDR2 is YNNKEL (reference sequence). V was pared by 0 bases and J by 4 bases, with 9 bases between. The DNA for the CDR3 is TGTGCCAGCAGCCAAGAGACCGAGTTCTATGGCTACACCTTC. Residues: CASSQETEFYGYTF.

J is TRBJ1-2 and V is TRBV19; the D is unclear. There are 12 residues in the CDR3. V lost 7 bases, J lost 8 bases, and 14 bases lay in between. Germline V gives CDR1 LNHDA, CDR2 SQIVND (reference sequence). The CDR3 here is CASNQALGGYTF. CDR3 nucleotides: TGTGCCAGTAATCAGGCATTGGGGGGCTACACCTTC.

CDR3 amino acids: CASSQGGLGYIYNEQFF. The CDR3, as DNA: TGCGCCAGCAGCCAAGGGGGGCTCGGGTATATCTACAATGAGCAGTTCTTC. The chain employs TRBV4-3 and TRBJ2-1, with D possibly being TRBD1 (6 bases). Germline lookup yields CDR1 LGHNA and CDR2 YSLEER. This CDR3 region has 17 residues. The ends were cut back, 1 base at V and 3 bases at J, with 16 bases in the middle.

This CDR3 reads CASSSRQGGGYTF. CDR3 nucleotides: TGTGCCAGCAGTTCGAGACAGGGTGGTGGCTACACCTTC. V is TRBV12-3 or TRBV12-4 and J is TRBJ1-2; the match to TRBD1 covers 7 bases. J gave up 7 bases and V 4 bases, and 6 bases lay outside the gene matches. CDR3 length: 13 amino acids.